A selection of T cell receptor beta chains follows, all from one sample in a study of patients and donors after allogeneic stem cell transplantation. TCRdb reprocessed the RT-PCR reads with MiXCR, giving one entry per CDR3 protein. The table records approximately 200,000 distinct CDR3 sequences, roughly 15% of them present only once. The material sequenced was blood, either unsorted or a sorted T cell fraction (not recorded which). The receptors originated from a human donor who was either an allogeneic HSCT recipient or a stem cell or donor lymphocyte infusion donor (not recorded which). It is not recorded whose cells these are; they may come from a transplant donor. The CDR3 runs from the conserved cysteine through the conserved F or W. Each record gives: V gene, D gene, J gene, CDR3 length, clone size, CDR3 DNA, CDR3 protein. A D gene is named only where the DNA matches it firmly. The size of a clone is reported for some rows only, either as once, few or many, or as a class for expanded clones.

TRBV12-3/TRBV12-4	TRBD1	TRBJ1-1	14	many	TGTGCCAGCAGCCTGGGACAGGGGAACACTGAAGCTTTCTTT	CASSLGQGNTEAFF
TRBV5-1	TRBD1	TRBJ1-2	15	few	TGCGCCAGCAGCACATTACAGGGGGGCGAGTATGGCTACACCTTC	CASSTLQGGEYGYTF
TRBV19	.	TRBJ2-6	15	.	TGTGCCAGTAGTGGGCTGAGCTCTGGGGCCAACGTCCTGACTTTC	CASSGLSSGANVLTF
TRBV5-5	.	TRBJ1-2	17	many	TGTGCCAGCAGCTTGGGGTTAACGGTAGGGCAGCGCTCTGGCTACACCTTC	CASSLGLTVGQRSGYTF
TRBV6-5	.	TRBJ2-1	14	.	TGTGCCAGCAGTTACGTCGGGCCCTACAATGAGCAGTTCTTC	CASSYVGPYNEQFF
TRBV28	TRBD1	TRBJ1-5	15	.	TGTGCCAGCAGTCCAGGGGGGGACGCTAATCAGCCCCAGCATTTT	CASSPGGDANQPQHF
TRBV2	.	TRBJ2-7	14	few	TGTGCCAGCAGTGAACAGGGACCATCTTTGGAGCAGTACTTC	CASSEQGPSLEQYF
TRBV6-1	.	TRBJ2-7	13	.	TGTGCCAGCAGATGGTCAGCCTCCTACGAGCAGTACTTC	CASRWSASYEQYF
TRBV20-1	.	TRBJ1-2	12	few	TGCAGTGCTATAGTCAATGACTATGGCTACACCTTC	CSAIVNDYGYTF
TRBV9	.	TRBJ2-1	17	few	TGTGCCAGCAGCGTAGGCGGGTTCGAGAGCTCCTACAATGAGCAGTTCTTC	CASSVGGFESSYNEQFF
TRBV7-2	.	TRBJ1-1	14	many	TGTGCCAGCAGCTCCCACGTGCCGGGCACTGAAGCTTTCTTT	CASSSHVPGTEAFF
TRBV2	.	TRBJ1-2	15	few	TGTGCCAGCAGTGAATGGCGGCAGGACCACTATGGCTACACCTTC	CASSEWRQDHYGYTF
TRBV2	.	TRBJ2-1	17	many	TGTGCCAGCAGTGAAGCTGTAGGACTCGAGGTATTGAATGAGCAGTTCTTC	CASSEAVGLEVLNEQFF
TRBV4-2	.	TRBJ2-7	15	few	TGTGCCAGCAGCCAAGATCAGCGTTCGTCCTACGAGCAGTACTTC	CASSQDQRSSYEQYF
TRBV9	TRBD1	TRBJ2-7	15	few	TGTGCCAGCAGCGAGGGGACAGTTTTCTCCTACGAGCAGTACTTC	CASSEGTVFSYEQYF
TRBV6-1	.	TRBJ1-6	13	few	TGTGCCAGCAGCGAGAGTTATAATTCACCCCTCCACTTT	CASSESYNSPLHF
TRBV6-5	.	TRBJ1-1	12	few	TGTGCCAGCAAGGATATTGACACTGAAGCTTTCTTT	CASKDIDTEAFF
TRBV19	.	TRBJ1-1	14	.	TGTGCCAGTCAACCCGGACCGCGGAACACTGAAGCTTTCTTT	CASQPGPRNTEAFF
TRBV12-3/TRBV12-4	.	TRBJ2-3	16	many	TGTGCCAGCAGTCCGTACTCTTTTTTGAGCACAGATACGCAGTATTTT	CASSPYSFLSTDTQYF
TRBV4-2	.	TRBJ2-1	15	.	TGTGCCAGCAGCCAAGATGAAGGTTCCTACAATGAGCAGTTCTTC	CASSQDEGSYNEQFF
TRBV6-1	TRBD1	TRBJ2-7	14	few	TGTGCCAGCACTAAGGACAGGGGGCTCGGCGAGCAGTACTTC	CASTKDRGLGEQYF
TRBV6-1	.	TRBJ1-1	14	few	TGTGCCAGCAGTCTAGGGTTGTCCGGGACTGAAGCTTTCTTT	CASSLGLSGTEAFF
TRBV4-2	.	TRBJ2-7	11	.	TGTGCCAGCAGCCACCGAAACGAGCAGTACTTC	CASSHRNEQYF
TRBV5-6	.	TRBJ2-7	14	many	TGTGCCAGCAGCTTTCCGGGGATTGCCTACGAGCAGTACTTC	CASSFPGIAYEQYF
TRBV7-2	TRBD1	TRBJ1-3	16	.	TGTGCCAGCAGCTTGTCGGGACAGGGGGCTCGGAACACCATATATTTT	CASSLSGQGARNTIYF
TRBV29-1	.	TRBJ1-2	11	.	TGCAGCGTTGTATCCGCGGATGGCTACACCTTC	CSVVSADGYTF
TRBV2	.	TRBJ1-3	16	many	TGTGCCAGCAGTGAAGCACAGCGTAGGTCTGGAAACACCATATATTTT	CASSEAQRRSGNTIYF
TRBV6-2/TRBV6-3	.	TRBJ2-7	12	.	TGTGCCAGCAGCCAGAGATCCTACGAGCAGTACTTC	CASSQRSYEQYF
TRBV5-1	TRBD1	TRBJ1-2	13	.	TGCGCCAGCAGCCTTGGGACAGGGAAAGGCTACACCTTC	CASSLGTGKGYTF
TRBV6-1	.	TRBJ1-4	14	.	TGTGCCAGCAGTACCCTAGGGTATAATGAAAAACTGTTTTTT	CASSTLGYNEKLFF
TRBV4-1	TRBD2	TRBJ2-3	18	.	TGCGCCAGCAGCCAAGTTCGAGCGGGAGGGCCCCTCACAGATACGCAGTATTTT	CASSQVRAGGPLTDTQYF
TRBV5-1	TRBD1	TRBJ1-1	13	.	TGCGCCAGCAGCTCGACAGGGACCACTGAAGCTTTATTT	CASSSTGTTEALF
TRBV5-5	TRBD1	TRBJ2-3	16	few	TGTGCCAGCAGCTTGGTGGGACAGGCAATCACAGATACGCAGTATTTT	CASSLVGQAITDTQYF
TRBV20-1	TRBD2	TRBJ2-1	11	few	TGCAGTGCTCAACTAGCGGGGGAGCAGTTCTTC	CSAQLAGEQFF
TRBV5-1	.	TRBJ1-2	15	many	TGCGCCAGCAGCTTGAGTGGGGAGGCAGGATATGGCTACACCTTC	CASSLSGEAGYGYTF
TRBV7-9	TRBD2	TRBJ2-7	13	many	TGTGCCAGCAGCCCGGGACTAGCAGGCGAGCAGTACTTC	CASSPGLAGEQYF
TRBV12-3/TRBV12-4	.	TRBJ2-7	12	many	TGTGCCAGCAGTTTAACTGTTGGGGAGCAGTACTTC	CASSLTVGEQYF
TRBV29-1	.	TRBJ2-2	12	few	TGCAGCGTTGGGCAGAACACCGGGGAGCTGTTTTTT	CSVGQNTGELFF
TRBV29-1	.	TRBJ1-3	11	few	TGCAGCGTTGGTTTCGGAAACACCATATATTTT	CSVGFGNTIYF
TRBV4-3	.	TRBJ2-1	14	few	TGCGCCAGCAGCCAGCAGGGGTTCTACAATGAGCAGTTCTTC	CASSQQGFYNEQFF
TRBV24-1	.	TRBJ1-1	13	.	TGTGCCACCAGTGTCGCAGGGAACACTGAAGCTTTCTTT	CATSVAGNTEAFF
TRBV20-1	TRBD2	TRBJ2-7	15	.	TGCAGTGCTGAGGGGACTAGCGGGGCCAACTACGAGCAGTACTTC	CSAEGTSGANYEQYF
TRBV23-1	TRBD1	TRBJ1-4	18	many	TGCGCCAGCAGCCCTCCGACAGGGGGCCCAACAACTAATGAAAAACTGTTTTTT	CASSPPTGGPTTNEKLFF
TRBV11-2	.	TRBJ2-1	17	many	TGTGCCAGCAGCTTTCGTAGGCAGGCTTTGAACTACAATGAGCAGTTCTTC	CASSFRRQALNYNEQFF
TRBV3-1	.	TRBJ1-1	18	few	TGTGCCAGCAGCCAACGAAGAAGAGGGGGAGGAGTGAACACTGAAGCTTTCTTT	CASSQRRRGGGVNTEAFF
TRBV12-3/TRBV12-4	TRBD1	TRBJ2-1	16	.	TGTGCCAGCAGTCCCTCCGGGACAGGGTACTACAATGAGCAGTTCTTC	CASSPSGTGYYNEQFF